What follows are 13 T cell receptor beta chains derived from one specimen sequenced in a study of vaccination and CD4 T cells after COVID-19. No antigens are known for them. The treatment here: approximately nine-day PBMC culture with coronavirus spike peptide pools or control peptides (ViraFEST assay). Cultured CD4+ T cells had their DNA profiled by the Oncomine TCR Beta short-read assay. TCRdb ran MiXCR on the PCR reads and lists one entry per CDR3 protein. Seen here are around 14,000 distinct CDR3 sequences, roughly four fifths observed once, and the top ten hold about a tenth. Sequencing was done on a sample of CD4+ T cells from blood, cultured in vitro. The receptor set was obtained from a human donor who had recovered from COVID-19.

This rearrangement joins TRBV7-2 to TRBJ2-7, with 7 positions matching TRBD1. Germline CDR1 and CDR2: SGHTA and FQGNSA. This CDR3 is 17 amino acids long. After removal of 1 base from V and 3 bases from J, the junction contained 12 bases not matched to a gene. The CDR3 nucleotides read TGTGCCAGCAGCTTAGGGGGAGCGACGAACAGGGGCTACGAGCAGTACTTC. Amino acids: CASSLGGATNRGYEQYF.

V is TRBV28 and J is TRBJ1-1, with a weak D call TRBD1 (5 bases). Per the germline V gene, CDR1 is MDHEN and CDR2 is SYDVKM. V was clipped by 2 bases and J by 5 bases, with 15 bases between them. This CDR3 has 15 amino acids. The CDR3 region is CASSLAGTGGTEAFF. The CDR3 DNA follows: TGTGCCAGCAGTTTAGCTGGGACGGGGGGAACTGAAGCTTTCTTT.

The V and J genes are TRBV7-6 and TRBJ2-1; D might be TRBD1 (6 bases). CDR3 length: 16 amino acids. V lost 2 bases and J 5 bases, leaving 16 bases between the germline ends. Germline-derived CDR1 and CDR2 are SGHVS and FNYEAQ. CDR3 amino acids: CASSLLGAPVDNEQFF. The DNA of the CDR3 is TGTGCCAGCAGCTTACTGGGGGCCCCTGTAGACAATGAGCAGTTCTTC.

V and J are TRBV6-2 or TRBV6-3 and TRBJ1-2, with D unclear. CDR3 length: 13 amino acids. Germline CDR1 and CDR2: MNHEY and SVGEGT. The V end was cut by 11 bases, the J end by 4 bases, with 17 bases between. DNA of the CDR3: TGTGCCGCCGGGCCCGTCGGCAGCTATGGCTACACCTTC. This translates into CAAGPVGSYGYTF.

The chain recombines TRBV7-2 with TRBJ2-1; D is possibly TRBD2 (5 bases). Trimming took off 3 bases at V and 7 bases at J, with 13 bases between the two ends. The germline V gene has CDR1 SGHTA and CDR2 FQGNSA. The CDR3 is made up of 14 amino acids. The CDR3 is CASSFSHSENEQFF. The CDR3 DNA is TGTGCCAGCAGCTTCTCGCATAGCGAGAATGAGCAGTTCTTC.

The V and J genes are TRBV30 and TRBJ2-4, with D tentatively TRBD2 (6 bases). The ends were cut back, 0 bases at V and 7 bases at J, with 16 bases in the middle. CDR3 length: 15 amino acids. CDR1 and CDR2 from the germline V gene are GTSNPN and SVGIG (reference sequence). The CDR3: CAWSVRASARNIQYF. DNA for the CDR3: TGTGCCTGGAGTGTACGGGCTAGCGCCCGGAACATTCAGTACTTC.

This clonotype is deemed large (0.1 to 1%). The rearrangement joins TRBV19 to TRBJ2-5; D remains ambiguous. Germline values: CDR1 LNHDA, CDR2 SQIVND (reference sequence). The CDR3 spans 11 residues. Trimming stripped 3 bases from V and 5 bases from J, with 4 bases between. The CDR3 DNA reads TGTGCCAGTAGTATTAGGGAGACCCAGTACTTC. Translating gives CASSIRETQYF.

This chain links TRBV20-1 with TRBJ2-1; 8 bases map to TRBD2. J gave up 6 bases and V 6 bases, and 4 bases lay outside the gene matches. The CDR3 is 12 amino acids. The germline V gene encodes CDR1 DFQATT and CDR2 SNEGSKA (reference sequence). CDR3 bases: TGCAGTGCGGATCGGGGGGGCAATGAGCAGTTCTTC. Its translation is CSADRGGNEQFF.

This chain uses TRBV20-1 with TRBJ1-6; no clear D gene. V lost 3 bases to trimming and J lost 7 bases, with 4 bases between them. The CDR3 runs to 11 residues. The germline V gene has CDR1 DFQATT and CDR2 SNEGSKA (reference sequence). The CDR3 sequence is CSARNNSPLHF. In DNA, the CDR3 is TGCAGTGCTAGGAACAATTCACCCCTCCACTTT.

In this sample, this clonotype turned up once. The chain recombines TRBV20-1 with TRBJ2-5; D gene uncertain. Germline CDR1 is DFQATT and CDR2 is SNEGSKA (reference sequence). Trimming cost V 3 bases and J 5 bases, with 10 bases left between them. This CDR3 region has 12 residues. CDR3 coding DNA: TGCAGTGCTAGTGGCGGCGGCGAGACCCAGTACTTC. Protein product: CSASGGGETQYF.

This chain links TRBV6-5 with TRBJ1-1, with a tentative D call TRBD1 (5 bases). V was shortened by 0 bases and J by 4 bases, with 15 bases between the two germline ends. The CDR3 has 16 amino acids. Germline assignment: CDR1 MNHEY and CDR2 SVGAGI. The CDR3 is CASSYSVRGLGTEAFF. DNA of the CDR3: TGTGCCAGCAGTTACTCGGTCCGGGGGTTGGGCACTGAAGCTTTCTTT.

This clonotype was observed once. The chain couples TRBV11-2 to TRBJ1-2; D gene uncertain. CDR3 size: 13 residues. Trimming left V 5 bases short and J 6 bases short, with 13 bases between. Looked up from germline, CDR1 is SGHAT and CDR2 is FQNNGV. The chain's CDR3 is CASSKTETHGYTF. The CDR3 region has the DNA TGTGCCAGCAGCAAAACCGAGACCCATGGCTACACCTTC.

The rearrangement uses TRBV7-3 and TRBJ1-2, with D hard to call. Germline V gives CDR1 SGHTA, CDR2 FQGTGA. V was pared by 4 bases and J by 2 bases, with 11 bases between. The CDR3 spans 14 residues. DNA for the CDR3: TGTGCCAGCAGCTCGTCCCATGGGAACTATGGCTACACCTTC. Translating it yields CASSSSHGNYGYTF. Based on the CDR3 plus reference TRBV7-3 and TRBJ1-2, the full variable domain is GAGVSQTPSNKVTEKGKYVELRCDPISGHTALYWYRQSLGQGPEFLIYFQGTGAADDSGLPNDRFFAVRPEGSVSTLKIQRTERGDSAVYLCASSSSHGNYGYTFGSGTRLTVV.